This paragraph covers one T cell receptor (beta chain) sequence. No antigen is known for it. This entry comes from a study of graft-versus-host responses after intestinal transplantation. Findings and caveats of the study: In patients with graft-donor T cell macrochimerism, allograft graft-versus-host to host-versus-graft clonal ratios were high.

Repertoires were generated with immunoSEQ multiplex PCR, while TCRdb's copy carries only in-frame clones and drops some. The top ten hold approximately 1.2% of the sample, which has over 55,000 clones, roughly 88% seen once. The V and J ends lost 1 base and 7 bases, in that order; junction bases with no gene match: 10. The CDR3 extends over 15 amino acids. Germline loops: CDR1 SGDLS, CDR2 YYNGEE. This material consisted of unstimulated CD8+ T cells sorted from spleen or lymph node cells, taken before intestinal transplant. This sequence originates from a human donor who received an intestinal transplant. This sequence joins TRBV9 and TRBJ2-7, with 8 bases lining up with TRBD1. The CDR3 DNA sequence: TGTGCCAGCAGCGTATGGGGACAGGACGGAGGGGAGCAGTACTTC. Encoded protein: CASSVWGQDGGEQYF.